This T cell receptor (beta chain) comes out of a study of CD8 T cells in Susac syndrome. Peripheral blood CD8+ and CD4+ T cells were profiled by TCR beta sequencing. The multiple sclerosis controls, all treatment-naive patients, had relapsing-remitting disease that was stable or active. Negative isolation yielded the CD8+ and CD4+ T cells, while FACS enriched the TEMRA cells. The CDR3 sequence is 13 residues long. Germline CDR1 reads SGHTA; CDR2 reads FQGNSA. V was clipped by 1 base and J by 15 bases, with 15 bases between them. Random hexamers were used to reverse transcribe the RNA input (roughly 0.5 to 1 ug). TCR beta CDR3 was amplified by immunoSEQ multiplex PCR. This amplification extended across 54 Vbeta and 13 Jbeta segments. TCRdb recomputed calls from the immunoSEQ multiplex PCR reads with MiXCR, one row per CDR3 protein. The profile covers 300,000 to 350,000 distinct CDR3 sequences, with about 92% appearing a single time and over 0.05% taken by the ten largest.

The clonotype comes from a human donor with multiple sclerosis. This chain links TRBV7-2 with TRBJ1-4; D unresolved. The sample consisted of CD4+ T cells from PBMCs. CDR3 residues: CASSLDRHNGVFF. The CDR3 region has the DNA TGTGCCAGCAGCTTAGATCGGCACAACGGAGTGTTTTTT. The full variable domain, with the rest looked up from reference TRBV7-2 and TRBJ1-4, is GAGVSQSPSNKVTEKGKDVELRCDPISGHTALYWYRQSLGQGLEFLIYFQGNSAPDKSGLPSDRFSAERTGGSVSTLTIQRTQQEDSAVYLCASSLDRHNGVFFGSGTQLSVL.